This section outlines one T cell receptor (beta chain) sequence together with its context. The source of the sample is a study of early T cells in non-severe SARS-CoV-2 infection. The CDR3 is made up of 20 amino acids. V was trimmed by 5 bases and J by 0 bases, leaving 26 bases between them. Germline V gene sequence: CDR1 SGHTA, CDR2 FQGNSA. TCRdb re-analysed the 5' RACE reads in MiXCR, keeping a single row per CDR3 protein. Of around 67,000 distinct CDR3 sequences listed, approximately 10% are singletons. The chain couples TRBV7-2 to TRBJ2-1; tentatively, D is TRBD1 (6 bases). The sample in question was whole blood, obtained at baseline. This sequence was found in an adult who was a healthcare worker with PCR-confirmed SARS-CoV-2 infection or an uninfected control (not recorded which). The CDR3 bases are TGTGCCAGCAGCACAGCGCGAGCCGGGACACACGGACTCTCCTACAATGAGCAGTTCTTC. This gives the protein CASSTARAGTHGLSYNEQFF.